Listed below are T cell receptor beta chains from one sample, sequenced in a study of tumor and adjacent non-tumor tissue in lung cancer. Each CDR3 protein gets one entry after TCRdb re-called the multiplex PCR reads with MiXCR. This table holds over 100,000 distinct CDR3 sequences, around 75% found once. The sample consisted of lung tumor tissue. The receptors originated from a woman aged 55-69 years with non-small cell lung cancer. Both conserved end residues are part of each CDR3. Each record gives: D gene, J gene, clone size, V gene, CDR3 protein, CDR3 DNA. The D gene is left open where the match is weak. A clone size is listed for some rows: how often the clone was seen (once, few, many), or a class if it is expanded.

D: NA
J: TRBJ2-3
size: once
V: TRBV12-3/TRBV12-4
CDR3: CASSSVWTASTDTHYF
DNA: TGTGCCAGCAGCTCCGTTTGGACAGCAAGCACGGATACGCATTATTTT

D: NA
J: TRBJ1-1
size: NA
V: TRBV6-1
CDR3: CASSNTARSGTEAFF
DNA: TGTGCCAGCAGTAATACCGCAAGATCTGGCACTGAAGCTTTCTTT

D: TRBD2
J: TRBJ2-7
size: few
V: TRBV28
CDR3: CASSLAGGPGSYEQYF
DNA: TGTGCCAGCAGTTTAGCGGGGGGGCCTGGCTCCTACGAGCAGTACTTC

D: NA
J: TRBJ2-5
size: NA
V: TRBV12-3/TRBV12-4
CDR3: CASSFNSLGAEETQYF
DNA: TGTGCCAGCAGTTTTAATTCTCTGGGGGCTGAGGAGACCCAGTACTTC

D: NA
J: TRBJ1-1
size: NA
V: TRBV6-2/TRBV6-3
CDR3: CTSSWQGRNTEAFF
DNA: TGTACCAGCAGTTGGCAGGGAAGGAACACTGAAGCTTTCTTT

D: NA
J: TRBJ2-7
size: few
V: TRBV6-5
CDR3: CASSYLKGYDQYF
DNA: TGTGCCAGCAGTTACCTCAAAGGTTACGATCAGTACTTC

D: NA
J: TRBJ2-1
size: once
V: TRBV29-1
CDR3: CSVLRDIKAASYNEQSF
DNA: TGCAGCGTCCTGCGGGACATTAAAGCGGCCTCATACAATGAGCAGTCCTTC

D: NA
J: TRBJ1-3
size: NA
V: TRBV11-3
CDR3: CTNSLRLPNTIYF
DNA: TGTACCAACAGCTTAAGACTGCCCAACACCATTTATTTT

D: NA
J: TRBJ2-1
size: NA
V: TRBV30
CDR3: CAWSVGGGRDQFF
DNA: TGTGCCTGGAGTGTAGGAGGGGGGCGTGATCAGTTCTTC

D: NA
J: TRBJ1-2
size: NA
V: TRBV29-1
CDR3: CRAGMDCDYTF
DNA: TGCAGGGCGGGCATGGATTGTGACTACACCTTC

D: TRBD1
J: TRBJ1-2
size: NA
V: TRBV6-5
CDR3: CASKRQGDGYIF
DNA: TGTGCCAGCAAACGACAGGGGGACGGCTACATCTTC

D: NA
J: TRBJ2-1
size: NA
V: TRBV6-2/TRBV6-3
CDR3: CANSHRQGLDYNEQLF
DNA: TGTGCCAACAGTCACCGACAGGGACTAGATTACAATGAGCAGCTCTTC

D: TRBD1
J: TRBJ2-7
size: many
V: TRBV20-1
CDR3: CSAPRQGLLEQYF
DNA: TGCAGTGCTCCTCGACAGGGCCTGTTGGAGCAGTACTTC

D: NA
J: TRBJ1-3
size: few
V: TRBV5-1
CDR3: CASSPSGNTIYF
DNA: TGCGCCAGCAGCCCCTCTGGAAACACCATATATTTT